This TCR beta chain was recovered during a study of CD8+ T cells in alopecia areata. Study results and limitations: Researchers report lesional scalp, most notably alopecia totalis/universalis, outstripped normal scalp in clonality. Scalp sample data also include resident alphabeta T cells from normal skin. Shared TCR sequences were less clear between patients than in mice, possibly partly from HLA diversity.

Investigators isolated RNA and reverse transcribed it into cDNA to act as the sequencing template. Here immunoSEQ multiplex PCR was the method, and the copy in TCRdb shows in-frame clones only, minus some. The sample records more than 95,000 clones, 47% being singletons. V was shortened by 5 bases and J by 3 bases, with 8 bases between the two germline ends. The length of the CDR3 is 13 residues. Germline values: CDR1 SGHTA, CDR2 FQGNSA. From alopecia areata patients, lesional scalp punch biopsies and peripheral blood were collected. Notes on this clone: Its antigen remains unidentified.

This rearrangement joins TRBV7-2 to TRBJ2-1; perhaps TRBD1 as D (5 bases). Sequencing input: NKG2D-low CD8+ T cells sorted from blood. The TCR sequence derives from a human donor with alopecia areata. CDR3: CASSLGDYNEQFF. In nucleotides, the CDR3 is TGTGCCAGCAGCCTAGGGGACTACAATGAGCAGTTCTTC. Full variable domain (outside the CDR3, taken from reference TRBV7-2 and TRBJ2-1): GAGVSQSPSNKVTEKGKDVELRCDPISGHTALYWYRQSLGQGLEFLIYFQGNSAPDKSGLPSDRFSAERTGGSVSTLTIQRTQQEDSAVYLCASSLGDYNEQFFGPGTRLTVL.